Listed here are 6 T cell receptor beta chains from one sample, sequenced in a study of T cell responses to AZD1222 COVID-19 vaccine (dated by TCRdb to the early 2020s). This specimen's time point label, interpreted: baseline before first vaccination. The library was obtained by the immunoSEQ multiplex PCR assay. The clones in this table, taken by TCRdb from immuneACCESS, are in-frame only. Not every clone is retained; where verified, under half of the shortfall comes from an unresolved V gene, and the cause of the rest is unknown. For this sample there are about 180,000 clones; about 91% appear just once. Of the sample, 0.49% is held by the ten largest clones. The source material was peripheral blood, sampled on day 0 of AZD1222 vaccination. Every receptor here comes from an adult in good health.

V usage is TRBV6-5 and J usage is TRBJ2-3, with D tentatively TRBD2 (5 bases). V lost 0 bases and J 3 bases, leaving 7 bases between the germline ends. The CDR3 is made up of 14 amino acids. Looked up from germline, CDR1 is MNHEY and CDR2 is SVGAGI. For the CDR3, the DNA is TGTGCCAGCAGTTACTCGAGGGCTACAGATACGCAGTATTTT. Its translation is CASSYSRATDTQYF.

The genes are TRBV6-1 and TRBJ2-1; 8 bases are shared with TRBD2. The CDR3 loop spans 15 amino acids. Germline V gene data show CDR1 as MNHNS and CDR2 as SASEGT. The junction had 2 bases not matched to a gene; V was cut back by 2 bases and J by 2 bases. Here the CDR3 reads CASSETGGAYNEQFF. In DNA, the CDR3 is TGTGCCAGCAGTGAAACGGGGGGGGCCTACAATGAGCAGTTCTTC.

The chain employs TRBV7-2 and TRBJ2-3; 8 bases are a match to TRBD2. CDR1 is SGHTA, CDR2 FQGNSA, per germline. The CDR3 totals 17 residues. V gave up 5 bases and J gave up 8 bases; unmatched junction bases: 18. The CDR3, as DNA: TGTGCCAGCAGCCCCCCCGGTGCTGAGCGGGGGTCGGGTACGCAGTATTTT. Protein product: CASSPPGAERGSGTQYF.

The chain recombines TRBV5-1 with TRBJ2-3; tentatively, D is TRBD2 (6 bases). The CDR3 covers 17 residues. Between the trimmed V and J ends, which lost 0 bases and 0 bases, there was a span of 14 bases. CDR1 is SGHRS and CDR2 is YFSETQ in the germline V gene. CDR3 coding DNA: TGCGCCAGCAGCTTGGCCGCTGGCGGGACGAGCACAGATACGCAGTATTTT. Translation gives CASSLAAGGTSTDTQYF.

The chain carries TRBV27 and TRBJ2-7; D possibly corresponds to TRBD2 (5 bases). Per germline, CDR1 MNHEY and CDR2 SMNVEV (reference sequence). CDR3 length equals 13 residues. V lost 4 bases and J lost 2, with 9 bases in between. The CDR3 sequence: CASSYRGTYEQYF. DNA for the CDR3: TGTGCCAGCAGTTATCGGGGAACCTACGAGCAGTACTTC.

Here the CDR3 reads CASTKWENSNQPQHF. CDR3 DNA sequence: TGTGCCAGCACCAAATGGGAGAATAGCAATCAGCCCCAGCATTTT. The gene calls are TRBV7-8 and TRBJ1-5, with D hard to call. V was shortened by 7 bases and J by 0 bases, with 13 bases between the two germline ends. Germline V gives CDR1 SGHVS, CDR2 FQNEAQ. This CDR3 spans 15 amino acids.